Below are 18 T cell receptor beta chains sequenced from a single sample in a study of T cells in Graves' hyperthyroidism and ophthalmopathy (dated by TCRdb to the late 2010s). Library preparation used multiplex PCR. TCRdb records Illumina HiSeq 2000 as the sequencer. The TCR beta CDR3 regions were amplified from RNA transcripts. The TCR CDR3 was subjected to a first round of RT-PCR using the HTBI primer set and the Qiagen OneStep RT-PCR kit. TCRdb reran the public reads through fastp at Q25 and MiXCR, keeping productive beta chains. For every CDR3 protein sequence, its rows merge into one entry that carries the most common genes and DNA. Present in this sample are 700,000 or so distinct CDR3 sequences, 13% to 15% of which were seen just once. The leading ten clones occupy around an eighth of the sample. The sequenced sample was blood. These receptors were collected from a woman between 50 and 59 years old with Graves' ophthalmopathy.

CDR3 residues: CASSSTGQAQETQYF. Here the CDR3 DNA reads TGCGCCAGCAGCTCCACGGGACAGGCACAAGAGACCCAGTACTTC. The gene calls are TRBV5-1 and TRBJ2-5, with 8 bases matching TRBD1. Trimming took 3 bases from V and 2 from J; bases not matched to a gene: 6. CDR3 length: 15 amino acids. CDR1 SGHRS and CDR2 YFSETQ come from the germline V gene.

This clonotype came up many times. The genes are TRBV12-3 or TRBV12-4 and TRBJ1-1, with a possible D match to TRBD1 (5 bases). V lost 4 bases and J 5 bases, leaving 17 bases between the germline ends. The CDR3 totals 15 residues. The CDR3 DNA follows: TGTGCCAGCAGTTCCCCTCTCTGGGGGAGGACTGAAGCTTTCTTT. This gives the protein CASSSPLWGRTEAFF.

The chain employs TRBV6-2 or TRBV6-3 and TRBJ2-7, with 8 bases aligning to TRBD2. Germline V gene data show CDR1 as MNHEY and CDR2 as SVGEGT. The CDR3 spans 12 residues. V shed 10 bases, J shed 3 bases, and the junction held 5 bases outside the gene matches. CDR3 residues: CATLSGSYEQYF. The CDR3 DNA reads TGTGCCACCCTAAGCGGGAGCTACGAGCAGTACTTC.

This clonotype was seen a few times. The chain carries TRBV27 and TRBJ2-7, with D possibly matching TRBD1 (6 bases). V was pared by 5 bases and J by 6 bases, with 17 bases between. The germline V gene encodes CDR1 MNHEY and CDR2 SMNVEV (reference sequence). The CDR3 length is 14 residues. The CDR3 sequence is CASSAPGQPPEQYF. The CDR3 DNA is TGTGCCAGCAGTGCGCCGGGACAACCCCCCGAGCAGTACTTC.

There are many counts of this clonotype. This chain links TRBV6-1 with TRBJ1-1, with a weak D call TRBD1 (5 bases). Germline V gene data show CDR1 as MNHNS and CDR2 as SASEGT. This CDR3 is built from 15 residues. V gave up 6 bases and J gave up 1 base, with 15 bases separating them. The CDR3 coding sequence is TGTGCCAGCAGCGGCATCATCACAGGGAACACTGAAGCTTTCTTT. It encodes CASSGIITGNTEAFF.

This clonotype came up a few times. The V gene is TRBV5-1, the J gene TRBJ1-6; 7 positions match TRBD1. Trimming took 2 bases from V and 7 from J; bases not matched to a gene: 6. Germline V CDR1 and CDR2: SGHRS, YFSETQ. The CDR3 consists of 15 residues. This CDR3 reads CASSLQGSRNSPLHF. The CDR3 region has the DNA TGCGCCAGCAGCTTACAGGGGTCGAGAAATTCACCCCTCCACTTT.

This clonotype turned up a few times. The CDR3, as DNA: TGTGCCAGACACAGGGAGTTATGCTACTTAGCCAAAAACATTCAGTACTTC. Its translation: CARHRELCYLAKNIQYF. The J gene is TRBJ2-4, the V gene TRBV25-1; TRBD1 is a possible D gene (6 bases). The V gene's germline CDR1 is MGHDK and CDR2 SYGVNS. The ends were cut back, 9 bases at V and 0 bases at J, with 21 bases in the middle. The CDR3 loop spans 17 amino acids.

The chain employs TRBV18 and TRBJ1-2; 9 bases agree with TRBD1. CDR3 size: 15 residues. The trim removed 1 base at V and 4 bases at J, leaving 4 bases unmatched. Germline lookup yields CDR1 KGHSH and CDR2 LQKENI. The CDR3: CASSPRTGESYGYTF. The CDR3 DNA reads as TGTGCCAGCTCACCACGGACAGGGGAGAGCTATGGCTACACCTTC.

This clonotype was counted only a few times. The CDR3 region has the DNA TGTGCCAGCAGTTACCGGAAAACAGGTAATCAGCCCCAGCATTTT. Amino acid sequence: CASSYRKTGNQPQHF. The rearrangement joins TRBV6-2 or TRBV6-3 to TRBJ1-5; D possibly corresponds to TRBD1 (5 bases). With 2 bases removed from V and 4 bases from J, the gap between germline ends came to 12 bases. The length of the CDR3 is 15 residues. The germline gives CDR1 MNHEY, CDR2 SVGEGT.

This clonotype has just a few counts. An end of the junction does not agree with germline; a read error may underlie this. This sequence joins TRBV15 and TRBJ2-7; possible D gene TRBD2, 6 bases. The germline V gene encodes CDR1 LNHNV and CDR2 YYDKDF (reference sequence). The CDR3 consists of 15 residues. CDR3 sequence: CATSGDQPGAYEQYF. DNA for the CDR3: TGTGCCACCAGCGGAGACCAGCCGGGGGCCTACGAGCAGTACTTC.

The gene calls are TRBV7-9 and TRBJ2-4; TRBD2 matches at 8 bases. V lost 5 bases to trimming and J lost 8 bases; unmatched junction nucleotides: 8. The CDR3 covers 14 residues. Germline CDR1 SEHNR, CDR2 FQNEAQ (reference sequence). CDR3 region: CASSNPGGSDIQYF. The CDR3 nucleotides read TGTGCCAGCAGCAACCCGGGGGGGTCGGACATTCAGTACTTC.

This clonotype was observed at least ten times. This sequence may be a read error, since a much larger clone differs from it by one base. This chain links TRBV28 with TRBJ1-5; D perhaps matches TRBD1 (5 bases). Trimming pared 6 bases from V and 3 bases from J, leaving 6 bases between. The CDR3 extends over 12 amino acids. Per germline, CDR1 MDHEN and CDR2 SYDVKM. The DNA for the CDR3 is TGTGCCAGCAGGGACAACAATCAGCCCCAGCATTTT. Its protein is CASRDNNQPQHF.

This chain links TRBV11-3 with TRBJ2-1, with D possibly TRBD1 on 5 matching bases. Germline CDR1 is SGHNT and CDR2 is YENEEA. The CDR3 has 14 residues. V gave up 5 bases and J gave up 0 bases, with 8 bases separating them. The DNA for the CDR3 is TGTGCCAGCAGCCACAGGAACTCCTACAATGAGCAGTTCTTC. Amino acid sequence: CASSHRNSYNEQFF.

This clonotype was counted many times. The chain combines TRBV5-6 with TRBJ1-6; D not resolved. V lost 4 bases and J 6 bases, leaving 14 bases between the germline ends. Germline V gene data show CDR1 as SGHDT and CDR2 as YYEEEE. This CDR3 spans 15 amino acids. The DNA for the CDR3 is TGTGCCAGCAGCCTCGGACGGATCGCTAATTCACCCCTCCACTTT. Translated: CASSLGRIANSPLHF.

This clonotype was detected only a few times. The chain recombines TRBV27 with TRBJ1-5; D is uncertain. The CDR3 runs to 15 residues. V lost 7 bases and J lost 0, with 13 bases in between. Germline V gene sequence: CDR1 MNHEY, CDR2 SMNVEV (reference sequence). CDR3 region: CASKGRINSNQPQHF. The CDR3 DNA reads TGTGCCAGCAAGGGCCGGATTAATAGCAATCAGCCCCAGCATTTT.

About this clonotype itself: The junction shows a germline mismatch at one end, possibly a read error. The rearrangement links TRBV12-3 or TRBV12-4 to TRBJ1-1; 10 bases line up with TRBD1. The CDR3 is made up of 14 amino acids. The CDR3 loop is CASSLTGGNTEALF. The CDR3 DNA sequence: TGTGCCAGCAGTTTGACAGGGGGCAACACTGAAGCTCTCTTT.

Concerning this clonotype itself: In this CDR3 the conserved last residue, phenylalanine or tryptophan, is missing, so a read error is likely. The chain links TRBV5-1 to TRBJ1-6; weak D call: TRBD1 (6 bases). Deletions cut 4 bases from V and 4 bases from J, with 12 bases between. CDR1 and CDR2 (germline): SGHRS, YFSETQ. CDR3 size: 15 residues. CDR3 nucleotide sequence: TGCGCCAGCAGCCCGACAGGTGGATATAATTCACCCCTCCACCTT. Its protein product is CASSPTGGYNSPLHL.

The chain employs TRBV7-6 and TRBJ1-4; D uncertain. V was shortened by 3 bases and J by 1 base, with 3 bases between the two germline ends. The length of the CDR3 is 13 residues. Germline-derived CDR1 and CDR2 are SGHVS and FNYEAQ. The CDR3 sequence is CASSLKTNEKLFF. DNA of the CDR3: TGTGCCAGCAGCTTGAAAACTAATGAAAAACTGTTTTTT.